This T cell receptor (beta chain) was found in a study of cytomegalovirus exposure and HLA in healthy donors. Study summary: T cells numbering around 180 million yielded some 100 million unique TCR beta sequences in an earlier analysis. There were fewer than 500 genotyped donors. Of these, roughly 84% fell in the genetic ancestry cluster associated with self-reported Caucasian donors. Study-level points and caveats: Immune exposure was documented only through CMV serostatus.

The PCR made use of 60 Vbeta and 13 Jbeta primers. The assay was immunoSEQ multiplex PCR, and TCRdb's table has in-frame clones only and misses some. The repertoire holds approximately 150,000 clones, with 75% as singletons. On this clone itself: Its antigen remains unidentified.

This CDR3 comprises 16 residues. Trimming left V 2 bases short and J 5 bases short, with 20 bases between. The V gene's germline CDR1 is SGDLS and CDR2 YYNGEE. Donors consisted of healthy bone marrow donors. V and J are TRBV9 and TRBJ2-7; a possible D gene is TRBD1 (8 bases). The specimen sequenced was PBMCs. The clonotype originates from a man younger than 30 in good health and CMV-seropositive. CDR3 protein: CASSVGGGTGLDEQYF. Written as DNA, the CDR3 is TGTGCCAGCAGCGTGGGGGGAGGGACAGGCCTGGACGAGCAGTACTTC.